This T cell receptor (beta chain) was recorded in a study of early T cells in non-severe SARS-CoV-2 infection. The overall study: The authors sequenced bulk RNA from unsorted whole blood, leaving chains unpaired.

The TCR library protocol attached unique molecular identifiers to the individual cDNA molecules. TCRdb reprocessed the 5' RACE reads via MiXCR and lists one record per CDR3 protein. The sample includes roughly 100,000 distinct CDR3 sequences, roughly 12% of them seen just once. Study-level results: A preference for anti-spike CD8 responses marked VDJdb matching, which missed private and CD4 specificities.

Details on this clonotype: What it recognizes is unknown.

V shed 5 bases and J shed 6 bases, with 14 bases lying between them. This CDR3 is 13 amino acids long. The germline V gene encodes CDR1 MDHEN and CDR2 SYDVKM. V is TRBV28 and J is TRBJ2-7; D may be TRBD1 (6 bases). The sequence was collected from an adult who was a healthcare worker with PCR-confirmed SARS-CoV-2 infection or an uninfected control (not recorded which). This specimen consisted of whole blood, obtained at baseline. For the CDR3, the DNA is TGTGCCAGCAGTCTCAACAGGGTAGTCGAGCAGTACTTC. This sequence encodes CASSLNRVVEQYF. Filled out from reference TRBV28 and TRBJ2-7, the complete variable domain reads DVKVTQSSRYLVKRTGEKVFLECVQDMDHENMFWYRQDPGLGLRLIYFSYDVKMKEKGDIPEGYSVSREKKERFSLILESASTNQTSMYLCASSLNRVVEQYFGPGTRLTVT.